The 18 T cell receptor beta chains below come from one sample, sequenced in a study of T cells in localized non-small cell lung cancer. Produced via immunoSEQ multiplex PCR; TCRdb's table is partial and in-frame only. In the table there are about 72,000 clones, approximately 84% of which are singletons. Material: peripheral blood, obtained before any cancer treatment. The receptors stem from a female donor over 55 with stage I lung adenocarcinoma.

The rearrangement joins TRBV11-2 to TRBJ2-5, with 7 bases that match TRBD1. The CDR3 has 14 amino acids. CDR1 and CDR2 from the germline V gene are SGHAT and FQNNGV. V dropped 5 bases and J dropped 3; count of bases not matched to a gene: 6. CDR3 residues: CASSPVTGKETQYF. In DNA, the CDR3 is TGTGCCAGCAGCCCGGTGACAGGGAAAGAGACCCAGTACTTC.

This chain links TRBV5-3 with TRBJ2-2; perhaps TRBD2 as D (6 bases). Being an ORF, TRBV5-3 has a function that is uncertain. The CDR3 loop spans 15 amino acids. V dropped 8 bases and J dropped 3 bases, with 17 bases sitting between them. The CDR3 DNA reads TGTGCCAGCAGCCAAGTGAGGGAGGACACCGGGGAGCTGTTTTTT. This encodes CASSQVREDTGELFF.

This clone was picked up one time. The chain couples TRBV21-1 to TRBJ1-2. TRBV21-1 is flagged as a pseudogene. CDR3 size: 16 residues. The CDR3 region has the DNA TGTGCCAGCAGCAAGGGGATTAAGGTTCCGGGCTATGGCTACACCTTC. Amino acids: CASSKGIKVPGYGYTF.

The chain joins TRBV5-6 to TRBJ2-2; 9 nucleotides line up with TRBD1. The germline V gene has CDR1 SGHDT and CDR2 YYEEEE. With 2 bases clipped from V and 4 bases from J, the junction kept 6 bases outside the gene matches. This CDR3 is built from 16 residues. CDR3 DNA sequence: TGTGCCAGCAGCTTTTACGACAGGGGGAGCACCGGGGAGCTGTTTTTT. Protein sequence: CASSFYDRGSTGELFF.

Notes on this clone: The junction departs from germline at one end; a sequencing error may be responsible. The chain recombines TRBV25-1 with TRBJ1-4, with D possibly being TRBD1 (5 bases). The germline V gene has CDR1 MGHDK and CDR2 SYGVNS. The CDR3 spans 14 residues. Here the CDR3 reads CASGERGTREKLFF. In DNA, the CDR3 is TGTGCCAGCGGTGAGAGGGGCACTAGGGAAAAACTGTTTTTT. Filled out from reference TRBV25-1 and TRBJ1-4, the complete variable domain reads EADIYQTPRYLVIGTGKKITLECSQTMGHDKMYWYQQDPGMELHLIHYSYGVNSTEKGDLSSESTVSRIRTEHFPLTLESARPSHTSQYLCASGERGTREKLFFGSGTQLSVL.

The chain couples TRBV6-6 to TRBJ1-2, with D perhaps TRBD1 (5 bases). The CDR3 has 13 residues. The germline V gene has CDR1 MNHNY and CDR2 SVGAGI (reference sequence). V lost 4 bases, J lost 6 bases, and 12 bases lay in between. This CDR3 is CASSWGQGNGYTF. CDR3 DNA sequence: TGTGCCAGCAGTTGGGGCCAAGGGAATGGCTACACCTTC.

The rearrangement joins TRBV19 to TRBJ2-5; D may be TRBD2 (5 bases). CDR1 and CDR2 (germline): LNHDA, SQIVND (reference sequence). This CDR3 spans 13 amino acids. Trimming cost V 8 bases and J 1 base, with 11 bases left between them. For the CDR3, the DNA is TGTGCCAGTGCTGCCGGAGGCCAAGAGACCCAGTACTTC. This translates into CASAAGGQETQYF.

This clone came up a few times. The V and J genes are TRBV18 and TRBJ2-5; 9 nucleotides align to TRBD1. Germline-derived CDR1 and CDR2 are KGHSH and LQKENI. This CDR3 is built from 15 residues. Unmatched junction bases numbered 7, after V lost 3 bases and J lost 5 bases. CDR3: CASSPPTGGRETQYF. CDR3 DNA: TGTGCCAGCTCACCGCCGACAGGGGGTCGTGAGACCCAGTACTTC.

The CDR3 coding sequence is TGTGCCTGGAGTACCGGCGGACAGGTTTATAGCAATCAGCCCCAGCATTTT. Residues: CAWSTGGQVYSNQPQHF. The rearrangement links TRBV30 to TRBJ1-5; 7 positions match TRBD1. Germline CDR1 and CDR2: GTSNPN and SVGIG (reference sequence). The trim removed 2 bases at V and 0 bases at J, leaving 10 bases unmatched. The CDR3 sequence is 17 residues long.

The chain is built from TRBV6-6 and TRBJ2-7; D may be TRBD2 (6 bases). The V and J ends lost 6 bases and 6 bases respectively, with 12 bases between them. CDR1 and CDR2 (germline): MNHNY, SVGAGI (reference sequence). The CDR3 is 12 residues long. CDR3 nucleotide sequence: TGTGCCAGCAGCCCGCGGGGTCGCGAGCAGTACTTC. Protein product: CASSPRGREQYF.

The chain employs TRBV5-1 and TRBJ2-2, with TRBD1 identical over 7 bases. Per germline, CDR1 SGHRS and CDR2 YFSETQ. The CDR3 consists of 14 residues. V lost 5 bases to trimming and J lost 4 bases; unmatched junction nucleotides: 5. In DNA form, the CDR3 reads TGCGCCAGCAGTACGACAGGGCCCACCGGGGAGCTGTTTTTT. It specifies CASSTTGPTGELFF. The complete variable domain, with remaining parts taken from reference TRBV5-1 and TRBJ2-2, reads KAGVTQTPRYLIKTRGQQVTLSCSPISGHRSVSWYQQTPGQGLQFLFEYFSETQRNKGNFPGRFSGRQFSNSRSEMNVSTLELGDSALYLCASSTTGPTGELFFGEGSRLTVL.

V gene TRBV18 combines with J gene TRBJ2-1, with a weak D call TRBD2 (6 bases). The CDR3 sequence is 17 residues long. The germline V and J ends were trimmed by 3 bases and 7 bases, with 22 bases remaining between them. In germline, CDR1 is KGHSH, CDR2 LQKENI. The CDR3 nucleotides are TGTGCCAGCTCACCGCTTGTAGGGGCGGGATGGGTGAATGAGCAGTTCTTC. Translating gives CASSPLVGAGWVNEQFF.

The rearrangement joins TRBV5-8 to TRBJ2-2; a weak D match, TRBD1 (6 bases). Trimming pared 4 bases from V and 1 base from J, leaving 14 bases between. The CDR3 extends over 16 amino acids. The germline gives CDR1 SGHTS, CDR2 YDEGEE. The CDR3 here is CASSHHTGMNTGELFF. The CDR3 coding sequence is TGTGCCAGCAGCCACCATACAGGGATGAACACCGGGGAGCTGTTTTTT.

The chain uses TRBV6-6 and TRBJ1-5; 7 nucleotides match TRBD1. The CDR3 is made up of 15 amino acids. With 6 bases clipped from V and 6 bases from J, the junction kept 11 bases outside the gene matches. The V gene's germline CDR1 is MNHNY and CDR2 SVGAGI (reference sequence). In nucleotides, the CDR3 is TGTGCCAGCAGCCTCCCGGGACAGCGAAGTCAGCCCCAGCATTTT. As protein: CASSLPGQRSQPQHF.

This chain uses TRBV12-5 with TRBJ2-1; D ambiguous. V gave up 9 bases and J gave up 4 bases, with 16 bases separating them. This CDR3 has 14 amino acids. Looked up from germline, CDR1 is LGHNT and CDR2 is FRNRAP. In DNA, the CDR3 is TGTGCTAGCACTACATCTGTCCCTTACAATGAGCAGTTCTTC. It encodes CASTTSVPYNEQFF. Based on the CDR3 plus reference TRBV12-5 and TRBJ2-1, the full variable domain is DARVTQTPRHKVTEMGQEVTMRCQPILGHNTVFWYRQTMMQGLELLAYFRNRAPLDDSGMPKDRFSAEMPDATLATLKIQPSEPRDSAVYFCASTTSVPYNEQFFGPGTRLTVL.

This rearrangement joins TRBV5-1 to TRBJ2-7; 10 bases match TRBD2. The germline CDR1 and CDR2 sequences are SGHRS and YFSETQ. V lost 0 bases and J lost 7; bases outside the gene matches: 4. The CDR3 is 14 amino acids. The DNA for the CDR3 is TGCGCCAGCAGCTTGGTTCTAGCGGGGGATGAGCAGTACTTC. Translated, it gives CASSLVLAGDEQYF.

The genes are TRBV6-1 and TRBJ2-2; D is unresolved. The CDR3 has 15 residues. The V end was cut by 7 bases, the J end by 1 base, with 13 bases between. Germline CDR1 and CDR2: MNHNS and SASEGT. The CDR3 region is CASNRATLNTGELFF. In DNA, the CDR3 is TGTGCCAGCAATCGAGCAACCTTGAACACCGGGGAGCTGTTTTTT.

The genes are TRBV19 and TRBJ1-2; 8 bases map to TRBD1. Germline CDR1 LNHDA, CDR2 SQIVND (reference sequence). Germline trimming cut 4 bases from V and 7 bases from J; bases unmatched to any gene: 8. The CDR3 sequence is 14 residues long. CDR3 protein: CASSTDRATGGYTF. The CDR3 DNA follows: TGTGCCAGTAGTACGGACAGGGCGACGGGTGGCTACACCTTC. The variable domain in full, completed from reference TRBV19 and TRBJ1-2, reads DGGITQSPKYLFRKEGQNVTLSCEQNLNHDAMYWYRQDPGQGLRLIYYSQIVNDFQKGDIAEGYSVSREKKESFPLTVTSAQKNPTAFYLCASSTDRATGGYTFGSGTRLTVV.